One sample yielded the 21 T cell receptor beta chains listed below, sequenced in a study of OX40 agonist ivuxolimab in advanced cancers. Using immunoSEQ multiplex PCR, the repertoire was profiled, and TCRdb retains in-frame clones only, with some absent. The table lists about 24,000 clones, approximately 85% of them singletons, with 16% in the top ten. The sequenced sample was CD4+ or CD8+ T cells sorted from blood, obtained in a trial of the OX40 agonist ivuxolimab. These receptors all come from an adult with an advanced solid tumor such as melanoma, head and neck, liver or kidney cancer.

The chain joins TRBV7-8 to TRBJ1-2; D perhaps matches TRBD1 (5 bases). V dropped 1 base and J dropped 4 bases, with 13 bases sitting between them. The germline CDR1 and CDR2 sequences are SGHVS and FQNEAQ. The CDR3 is 15 amino acids. This CDR3 is CASSLVPRGFYGYTF. CDR3 in DNA: TGTGCCAGCAGCTTAGTGCCGAGGGGATTCTATGGCTACACCTTC.

This chain links TRBV5-6 with TRBJ2-1, with 16 bases identical to TRBD2. The CDR3 totals 16 residues. From germline, CDR1 is SGHDT and CDR2 YYEEEE. V trimming: 4 bases; J trimming: 10 bases; junction bases outside the gene matches: 8. CDR3 in DNA: TGTGCCAGCAGCCGAGCTCCGGGACTAGCGGGAGGGGAGCAGTTCTTC. Encoded protein: CASSRAPGLAGGEQFF.

This sequence joins TRBV7-8 and TRBJ2-3; TRBD2 matches at 8 bases. V lost 0 bases, J lost 5 bases, and 7 bases stayed unmatched. This CDR3 has 16 amino acids. CDR1 and CDR2 (germline): SGHVS, FQNEAQ. CDR3: CASSLAPGLGKDTQYF. The CDR3 nucleotides are TGTGCCAGCAGCTTAGCGCCGGGACTAGGGAAAGATACGCAGTATTTT.

V gene TRBV6-6 combines with J gene TRBJ1-3; D not resolved. The CDR3 is 15 residues long. V was cut by 2 bases and J by 1 base, with 9 bases left in between. CDR1 and CDR2 from the germline V gene are MNHNY and SVGAGI (reference sequence). CDR3 residues: CASSYNRESGNTIYF. In nucleotides, the CDR3 is TGTGCCAGCAGTTACAATAGGGAGTCTGGAAACACCATATATTTT.

Only a few counts were recorded for this clone. The V and J genes are TRBV19 and TRBJ2-3, with D perhaps matching TRBD2 (5 bases). CDR1 is LNHDA and CDR2 is SQIVND in the germline V gene (reference sequence). V dropped 7 bases and J dropped 5 bases, with 13 bases sitting between them. The CDR3 is 13 amino acids. As DNA, the CDR3 is TGTGCCAGTATTCGAGAAGGAGGAGATACGCAGTATTTT. This sequence encodes CASIREGGDTQYF.

The chain carries TRBV7-9 and TRBJ2-1; no firm D call. This CDR3 spans 13 amino acids. The V and J ends lost 5 bases and 6 bases respectively, with 11 bases between them. The germline gives CDR1 SEHNR, CDR2 FQNEAQ (reference sequence). CDR3 sequence reads: CASSNQLGNEQFF. The CDR3, as DNA: TGTGCCAGCAGCAATCAATTGGGCAATGAGCAGTTCTTC. The full variable domain, its missing parts supplied by reference TRBV7-9 and TRBJ2-1, is DTGVSQNPRHKITKRGQNVTFRCDPISEHNRLYWYRQTLGQGPEFLTYFQNEAQLEKSRLLSDRFSAERPKGSFSTLEIQRTEQGDSAMYLCASSNQLGNEQFFGPGTRLTVL.

The chain joins TRBV29-1 to TRBJ1-1; 10 bases line up with TRBD1. V trimming: 6 bases; J trimming: 5 bases; junction bases outside the gene matches: 3. This CDR3 comprises 12 residues. CDR1 and CDR2 (germline): SQVTM, ANQGSEA. In nucleotides, the CDR3 is TGCAGCGTCGGGACAGGGGATACTGAAGCTTTCTTT. This sequence encodes CSVGTGDTEAFF.

The genes are TRBV11-3 and TRBJ2-7; 7 bases map to TRBD1. This CDR3 is 15 amino acids long. V lost 5 bases to trimming and J lost 0 bases; unmatched junction nucleotides: 7. Germline CDR1 is SGHNT and CDR2 is YENEEA. CDR3 nucleotide sequence: TGTGCCAGCAGCGTGGGACAGACGAGCTCCTACGAGCAGTACTTC. It encodes CASSVGQTSSYEQYF. Full variable domain (outside the CDR3, taken from reference TRBV11-3 and TRBJ2-7): EAGVVQSPRYKIIEKKQPVAFWCNPISGHNTLYWYLQNLGQGPELLIRYENEEAVDDSQLPKDRFSAERLKGVDSTLKIQPAELGDSAVYLCASSVGQTSSYEQYFGPGTRLTVT.

CDR3: CASSQFSGDNYNEQFF. CDR3 nucleotides: TGCGCCAGCAGCCAGTTTTCCGGGGACAACTACAATGAGCAGTTCTTC. The rearrangement links TRBV4-3 to TRBJ2-1, with D perhaps matching TRBD1 (6 bases). The CDR3 runs 16 residues. CDR1 is LGHNA and CDR2 is YSLEER in the germline V gene. V was pared by 3 bases and J by 3 bases, with 15 bases between.

V is TRBV19 and J is TRBJ1-2; D is perhaps TRBD1 (6 bases). The CDR3 has 17 residues. V was cut by 4 bases and J by 2 bases, with 20 bases left in between. The germline gives CDR1 LNHDA, CDR2 SQIVND (reference sequence). CDR3 protein: CASSTRYRAKGNYGYTF. The DNA for the CDR3 is TGTGCCAGTAGTACGCGATACAGGGCGAAAGGGAACTATGGCTACACCTTC.

The chain is built from TRBV19 and TRBJ2-3, with a possible D match to TRBD2 (5 bases). Germline V gene sequence: CDR1 LNHDA, CDR2 SQIVND (reference sequence). V was pared by 3 bases and J by 4 bases, with 11 bases between. This CDR3 region has 14 residues. The chain's CDR3 is CASSIGVTPDTQYF. DNA of the CDR3: TGTGCCAGTAGTATCGGGGTCACCCCAGATACGCAGTATTTT.

The rearrangement links TRBV6-4 to TRBJ2-3; 9 bases agree with TRBD1. Losses at the gene ends were 2 bases for V and 0 bases for J; bases not matched to a gene: 0. Germline V gene sequence: CDR1 MRHNA, CDR2 SNTAGT. The CDR3 loop spans 15 amino acids. The CDR3 loop reads CASSDGTGSTDTQYF. DNA for the CDR3: TGTGCCAGCAGTGACGGGACAGGGAGCACAGATACGCAGTATTTT.

This clone was counted once. At one boundary the junction diverges from the germline segment, which might be a read error. The chain uses TRBV4-1 and TRBJ2-3, with D hard to call. The length of the CDR3 is 14 residues. Germline CDR1 and CDR2: MGHRA and YSYEKL. The CDR3 region is CASSQDESRDTQYF. The CDR3 bases are TGCGCCAGCAGCCAAGACGAGAGCAGAGATACGCAGTATTTT.

The chain is built from TRBV10-3 and TRBJ2-3, with 9 positions matching TRBD2. The germline V gene has CDR1 ENHRY and CDR2 SYGVKD. The CDR3 totals 14 residues. Unmatched junction bases numbered 6, after V lost 6 bases and J lost 5 bases. The CDR3 is CAIRGLAGVDTQYF. The DNA for the CDR3 is TGTGCCATCAGGGGTTTAGCGGGGGTAGATACGCAGTATTTT.

J is TRBJ1-5 and V is TRBV18; D is ambiguous. V was clipped by 2 bases and J by 1 base, with 12 bases between them. CDR1 and CDR2 (germline): KGHSH, LQKENI. The CDR3 has 16 residues. The CDR3 nucleotides are TGTGCCAGCTCACCATCGGGCGAGACGAGCAATCAGCCCCAGCATTTT. This gives the protein CASSPSGETSNQPQHF.

V usage is TRBV6-1 and J usage is TRBJ2-5; 8 bases are shared with TRBD2. The CDR3 runs to 15 residues. After removal of 0 bases from V and 0 bases from J, the junction contained 0 bases not matched to a gene. In germline, CDR1 is MNHNS, CDR2 SASEGT. The CDR3: CASSEAAGDQETQYF. CDR3 nucleotides: TGTGCCAGCAGTGAAGCAGCGGGGGACCAAGAGACCCAGTACTTC.

J is TRBJ2-7 and V is TRBV4-2; D is perhaps TRBD1 (6 bases). Germline CDR1 and CDR2: LGHNA and YNFKEQ. The CDR3 is 19 residues long. V was cut by 1 base and J by 2 bases, with 24 bases left in between. DNA of the CDR3: TGTGCCAGCAGCCAAGCTGCCCAGGGGCCGCGCTACCTAGCCTACGAGCAGTACTTC. Its protein is CASSQAAQGPRYLAYEQYF.

The V gene is TRBV7-2, the J gene TRBJ2-3; D is unresolved. Germline-derived CDR1 and CDR2 are SGHTA and FQGNSA. V was pared by 5 bases and J by 9 bases, with 12 bases between. The CDR3 extends over 12 amino acids. The CDR3 loop reads CASSPAPVTQYF. The CDR3 nucleotides read TGTGCCAGCAGCCCCGCCCCGGTCACGCAGTATTTT.

The sample holds a few counts of this clone. V usage is TRBV30 and J usage is TRBJ1-2; 7 positions agree with TRBD1. V shed 0 bases, J shed 4 bases, and the junction held 5 bases outside the gene matches. CDR1 and CDR2 (germline): GTSNPN, SVGIG (reference sequence). CDR3 length: 14 amino acids. The CDR3 protein is CAWSVRTGSYGYTF. In DNA form, the CDR3 reads TGTGCCTGGAGTGTACGGACAGGATCCTATGGCTACACCTTC.

The gene calls are TRBV19 and TRBJ2-7; D possibly corresponds to TRBD2 (6 bases). The CDR3 has 12 residues. Germline CDR1 reads LNHDA; CDR2 reads SQIVND (reference sequence). Trimming took 5 bases from V and 4 from J, leaving 9 bases between them. The CDR3 bases are TGTGCCAGTAGTTCGGGAGATTACGAGCAGTACTTC. It specifies CASSSGDYEQYF.

This clone was detected a few times. The J gene is TRBJ2-7, the V gene TRBV19; TRBD2 is a possible D gene (5 bases). Looked up from germline, CDR1 is LNHDA and CDR2 is SQIVND (reference sequence). Deletions cut 3 bases from V and 0 bases from J, with 9 bases between. The CDR3 is 14 residues long. The CDR3 DNA reads TGTGCCAGTAGTATTCCGGGAAGCTCCTACGAGCAGTACTTC. Translation: CASSIPGSSYEQYF.